A selection of T cell receptor beta chains follows, all from one sample in a study of T cells after yellow fever vaccination. TCRdb called the 5' RACE reads again in MiXCR, with one record for every CDR3 protein. The table records about 320,000 distinct CDR3 sequences, under 15% of them present only once. The specimen was CD4+ T cells sorted from PBMCs, collected 15 days after the yellow fever booster vaccination. The receptors here all came from a man between 18 and 29 years old who received the YFV17D yellow fever vaccine. Both conserved end residues are part of each CDR3. A D gene is named only where the DNA matches it firmly. Not every row has a clone size; where given, it reads once, few, many or a size class.

V,size,J,D,CDR3,DNA
TRBV9,few,TRBJ2-3,TRBD2,CASSVGASGGDNTDTQYF,TGTGCCAGCAGCGTAGGGGCTAGCGGGGGGGATAACACAGATACGCAGTATTTT
TRBV11-2,NA,TRBJ2-5,NA,CASSQGGAETQYF,TGTGCCAGCAGCCAGGGGGGCGCGGAGACCCAGTACTTC
TRBV5-1,NA,TRBJ1-5,NA,CASSLVGGHNQPQHF,TGCGCCAGCAGCTTGGTTGGTGGGCACAATCAGCCCCAGCATTTT
TRBV20-1,NA,TRBJ2-7,NA,CSAGTSYEQYF,TGCAGTGCTGGGACCTCCTACGAGCAGTACTTC
TRBV6-5,few,TRBJ1-2,NA,CASSYSRANYGYTF,TGTGCCAGCAGTTATTCCAGGGCTAACTATGGCTACACCTTC
TRBV28,many,TRBJ1-2,TRBD1,CASSLGTDYGYTF,TGTGCCAGCAGTTTAGGGACAGACTATGGCTACACCTTC
TRBV3-1,many,TRBJ1-3,NA,CASSQEYTSGNTIYF,TGTGCCAGCAGCCAAGAGTACACATCTGGAAACACCATATATTTT
TRBV4-3,few,TRBJ1-6,NA,CASSPGGDRNSPLHF,TGCGCCAGCAGCCCGGGTGGGGACCGGAATTCACCCCTCCACTTT
TRBV5-1,NA,TRBJ2-1,NA,CASSIGSTPLNEQFF,TGCGCCAGCAGCATCGGATCGACCCCCCTCAATGAGCAGTTCTTC
TRBV11-2,NA,TRBJ2-2,TRBD1,CASSLGGQFANTGELFF,TGTGCCAGCAGCTTAGGGGGACAGTTCGCGAACACCGGGGAGCTGTTTTTT
TRBV5-5,few,TRBJ1-2,NA,CASSLSPGGSYTF,TGTGCCAGCAGCTTGAGCCCGGGGGGGAGCTACACCTTC
TRBV6-5,few,TRBJ2-1,TRBD1,CASSGTGGREQFF,TGTGCCAGCAGCGGAACAGGGGGCAGGGAGCAGTTCTTC
TRBV7-9,few,TRBJ2-7,NA,CASSLEGEYEQYF,TGTGCCAGCAGCTTAGAGGGAGAATACGAGCAGTACTTC
TRBV12-3/TRBV12-4,NA,TRBJ2-7,NA,CASSFWSPPEQYF,TGTGCCAGCAGTTTTTGGTCCCCTCCCGAGCAGTACTTC
TRBV5-1,few,TRBJ1-5,TRBD1,CASSPGDRGNQPQHF,TGCGCCAGCAGCCCAGGGGACAGGGGGAATCAGCCCCAGCATTTT